These 23 T cell receptor beta chains share one sample of origin, sequenced in a study of T cell responses to AZD1222 COVID-19 vaccine. Assay: immunoSEQ multiplex PCR; the TCRdb copy retains only in-frame clones and omits some. The sample lists 150,000 to 200,000 clones, 87% occurring once. Sequencing was performed on peripheral blood, taken on day 0 of MenACWY control vaccination. These receptors were obtained from an adult in good health.

This sequence joins TRBV11-2 and TRBJ2-2; D may correspond to TRBD1 or TRBD2 (5 bases each). There are 18 residues in the CDR3. The germline CDR1 and CDR2 sequences are SGHAT and FQNNGV. Deletions cut 7 bases from V and 5 bases from J, with 26 bases between. The CDR3 loop is CASNNPGATPGRTGELFF. CDR3 coding DNA: TGTGCCAGCAATAACCCCGGGGCTACTCCCGGACGGACCGGGGAGCTGTTTTTT.

This clone came up once. The chain combines TRBV6-6 with TRBJ2-7; D gene ambiguous. The CDR3 contains 12 residues. V gave up 6 bases and J gave up 1 base, with 7 bases separating them. Germline loops: CDR1 MNHNY, CDR2 SVGAGI (reference sequence). In DNA form, the CDR3 reads TGTGCCAGCAGGCACTCTTCCTACGAGCAGTACTTC. It yields the protein CASRHSSYEQYF.

The chain carries TRBV9 and TRBJ2-2; D unresolved. The germline gives CDR1 SGDLS, CDR2 YYNGEE. V was cut by 0 bases and J by 8 bases, with 14 bases left in between. The CDR3 has 15 residues. CDR3 region: CASSVGVVVAGELFF. CDR3 nucleotide sequence: TGTGCCAGCAGCGTAGGCGTCGTCGTCGCGGGGGAGCTGTTTTTT.

The chain joins TRBV27 to TRBJ1-4; 7 bases are shared with TRBD1. The CDR3 has 13 amino acids. Per germline, CDR1 MNHEY and CDR2 SMNVEV (reference sequence). With V trimmed by 5 bases and J by 8 bases, 5 bases remained unmatched. CDR3 bases: TGTGCCAGCAGTAACAGGGGTGGAGAAAAACTGTTTTTT. Amino acids: CASSNRGGEKLFF.

V is TRBV6-5 and J is TRBJ1-5; D not resolved. Germline-derived CDR1 and CDR2 are MNHEY and SVGAGI. Trimming shortened V by 6 bases and J by 4 bases, and 10 bases separated the two germline ends. The CDR3 runs 13 residues. DNA for the CDR3: TGTGCCAGCAGCTACCGACGGAATCAGCCCCAGCATTTT. It yields the protein CASSYRRNQPQHF.

The J gene is TRBJ2-3, the V gene TRBV30; weak D call: TRBD2 (5 bases). Germline lookup yields CDR1 GTSNPN and CDR2 SVGIG (reference sequence). This CDR3 is 13 amino acids long. V dropped 4 bases and J dropped 8 bases, with 16 bases sitting between them. CDR3 residues: CAWTLSDRGTQYF. The CDR3 bases are TGTGCCTGGACGCTCTCGGACCGGGGTACGCAGTATTTT.

The chain employs TRBV10-3 and TRBJ2-1, with TRBD1 identical over 7 bases. Per germline, CDR1 ENHRY and CDR2 SYGVKD. V shed 5 bases, J shed 4 bases, and the junction held 5 bases outside the gene matches. The CDR3 length is 14 residues. The CDR3 spells CAISYGQEYNEQFF. The CDR3 nucleotides read TGTGCCATCAGTTACGGACAGGAGTACAATGAGCAGTTCTTC.

This clone is a singleton in its sample. V is TRBV9 and J is TRBJ1-2, with a tentative D call TRBD1 (6 bases). CDR1 and CDR2 from the germline V gene are SGDLS and YYNGEE. V was clipped by 4 bases and J by 4 bases, with 17 bases between them. The CDR3 has 15 amino acids. CDR3 sequence reads: CASSPQPGGPYGYTF. DNA of the CDR3: TGTGCCAGCAGCCCCCAACCGGGGGGCCCCTATGGCTACACCTTC.

The chain joins TRBV24-1 to TRBJ1-4; 8 nucleotides line up with TRBD1. Germline V gene sequence: CDR1 KGHDR, CDR2 SFDVKD. The junction had 8 bases not matched to a gene; V was cut back by 4 bases and J by 8 bases. This CDR3 region has 15 residues. CDR3 in DNA: TGTGCCACCAGTGACCCGACAGGGGAAGGAGAAAAACTGTTTTTT. The encoded protein is CATSDPTGEGEKLFF.

The chain uses TRBV6-5 and TRBJ1-6; 7 bases are a match to TRBD1. The germline gives CDR1 MNHEY, CDR2 SVGAGI. The CDR3 is 15 amino acids. V dropped 8 bases and J dropped 0; count of bases not matched to a gene: 4. CDR3 region: CASGTASSYNSPLHF. The CDR3 coding sequence is TGTGCCAGCGGGACAGCGAGCTCCTATAATTCACCCCTCCACTTT.

V usage is TRBV14 and J usage is TRBJ1-2; D is ambiguous. Trimming cost V 5 bases and J 4 bases, with 11 bases left between them. The CDR3 is 13 amino acids. The V gene's germline CDR1 is SGHDN and CDR2 FVKESK. In nucleotides, the CDR3 is TGTGCCAGCAGCTCGGGGAACAGCTATGGCTACACCTTC. Encoded protein: CASSSGNSYGYTF.

The chain recombines TRBV11-2 with TRBJ1-1; D is undetermined. Germline-derived CDR1 and CDR2 are SGHAT and FQNNGV. CDR3 size: 13 residues. The V and J ends lost 2 bases and 3 bases respectively, with 7 bases between them. The CDR3 coding sequence is TGTGCCAGCAGCTTAAAGGTCTACACTGAAGCTTTCTTT. This sequence encodes CASSLKVYTEAFF.

The rearrangement uses TRBV9 and TRBJ1-6, with no clear D. Germline lookup yields CDR1 SGDLS and CDR2 YYNGEE. The CDR3 is 15 amino acids. V was pared by 3 bases and J by 7 bases, with 14 bases between. CDR3 nucleotide sequence: TGTGCCAGCAGCGGCTTAGGTAACGCCAATTCACCCCTCCACTTT. Amino acids: CASSGLGNANSPLHF.

J is TRBJ2-2 and V is TRBV28, with D perhaps TRBD1 or TRBD2 (5 bases each). V lost 4 bases and J lost 0, with 12 bases in between. This CDR3 spans 16 amino acids. The V gene's germline CDR1 is MDHEN and CDR2 SYDVKM. The CDR3 reads CASSWTRGPNTGELFF. In DNA form, the CDR3 reads TGTGCCAGCAGTTGGACGAGGGGCCCGAACACCGGGGAGCTGTTTTTT.

The chain uses TRBV30 and TRBJ2-7, with D perhaps matching TRBD1 (6 bases). Trimming pared 2 bases from V and 3 bases from J, leaving 14 bases between. CDR1 GTSNPN and CDR2 SVGIG come from the germline V gene (reference sequence). The CDR3 is 14 amino acids. CDR3 amino acids: CAWSRKTGSYEQYF. The DNA of the CDR3 is TGTGCCTGGAGTAGGAAGACAGGTAGCTACGAGCAGTACTTC.

This chain uses TRBV28 with TRBJ1-5; 8 nucleotides align to TRBD1. The J segment lost 0 bases and the V segment lost 5 bases, leaving 15 bases of the junction unmatched. The CDR3 extends over 19 amino acids. The V gene's germline CDR1 is MDHEN and CDR2 SYDVKM. This CDR3 reads CASSPPGTGISYSNQPQHF. CDR3 DNA sequence: TGTGCCAGCAGTCCCCCTGGGACAGGCATTTCTTATAGCAATCAGCCCCAGCATTTT.

The rearrangement uses TRBV19 and TRBJ2-7, with TRBD2 identical over 7 bases. The CDR3 covers 16 residues. The germline gives CDR1 LNHDA, CDR2 SQIVND (reference sequence). With 0 bases clipped from V and 3 bases from J, the junction kept 8 bases outside the gene matches. The CDR3 sequence: CASSIDRETSSYEQYF. The DNA of the CDR3 is TGTGCCAGTAGTATAGATCGCGAGACTAGCAGCTACGAGCAGTACTTC.

V and J are TRBV5-1 and TRBJ1-2; 8 bases are a match to TRBD1. Germline trimming cut 3 bases from V and 3 bases from J; bases unmatched to any gene: 4. CDR1 and CDR2 from the germline V gene are SGHRS and YFSETQ. This CDR3 is 14 amino acids long. The DNA of the CDR3 is TGCGCCAGCAGCTACGGACAGGGTGACTATGGCTACACCTTC. This encodes CASSYGQGDYGYTF.

This chain uses TRBV19 with TRBJ1-3, with D hard to call. V was trimmed by 10 bases and J by 4 bases, leaving 17 bases between them. The CDR3 loop spans 14 amino acids. Germline CDR1 and CDR2: LNHDA and SQIVND (reference sequence). CDR3 amino acids: CATSRPGAGNTIYF. CDR3 nucleotides: TGTGCCACCTCCCGCCCGGGCGCAGGAAACACCATATATTTT.

In this sample, this clone turned up once. The chain combines TRBV9 with TRBJ2-1, with TRBD2 matching 8 bases. The junction had 12 bases not matched to a gene; V was cut back by 6 bases and J by 4 bases. The CDR3 extends over 16 amino acids. Looked up from germline, CDR1 is SGDLS and CDR2 is YYNGEE. CDR3 amino acids: CASTRGDASGYNEQFF. The CDR3 coding sequence is TGTGCCAGCACGAGAGGCGATGCTAGCGGGTACAATGAGCAGTTCTTC.

The chain links TRBV3-1 (or the pseudogene TRBV3-2) to TRBJ2-1; D is perhaps TRBD1 or TRBD2 (7 bases each). Trimming cost V 4 bases and J 8 bases, with 15 bases left between them. Looked up from germline, CDR1 is LGHDT and CDR2 is YNNKEL (reference sequence). This CDR3 spans 14 amino acids. The CDR3 region is CASSRYQGGYEQFF. The CDR3 bases are TGTGCCAGCAGCCGCTATCAGGGGGGGTATGAGCAGTTCTTC.

The rearrangement links TRBV25-1 to TRBJ2-1; D perhaps matches TRBD1 (5 bases). The V gene's germline CDR1 is MGHDK and CDR2 SYGVNS. The CDR3 contains 13 residues. V lost 2 bases and J 15 bases, leaving 17 bases between the germline ends. In DNA, the CDR3 is TGTGCCAGCAGTGAACTTGGGTGGGGCCCGGGGTTCTTC. Residues: CASSELGWGPGFF.

The CDR3 loop reads CASSRDRVREKLFF. The CDR3 nucleotides are TGTGCCAGCAGCAGAGACAGGGTTCGGGAAAAACTGTTTTTT. The gene calls are TRBV7-8 and TRBJ1-4; TRBD1 matches at 7 bases. The V segment lost 5 bases and the J segment 8 bases; nucleotides outside the gene matches: 8. The germline V gene encodes CDR1 SGHVS and CDR2 FQNEAQ. The CDR3 consists of 14 residues.